This entry features one T cell receptor beta chain sequence. The antigen it recognizes is unknown. Base quality data are lacking; no much larger clone is found one base away. A FACSAria II was used to sort memory CD4+ T cells, defined as single viable CD3+CD4+CD8-CD45RO+ cells. To determine CMV serostatus, a Roche Elecsys assay was used that detects serum IgG against CMV pp150, pp28, p38 and p52. After the samples were thawed, total CD4+ T cells were enriched through positive selection using CD4 magnetic microbeads. The samples came from a separate study whose specific focus was interrogating the CD4+ T cell memory repertoire. Peripheral blood mononuclear cells were isolated and cryopreserved according to standard operating procedures, and serum was stored at -80 degrees C. The staining relied on CD3-PerCP (BW264/56), CD4-APC (RPA-T4), CD45RO-PE (UCHT1) and CD8-Pacific Orange (3B5) antibodies, and Sytox blue was used to exclude non-viable cells.

Genomic DNA was extracted from sorted cells with the Quick-DNA Microprep Kit. Amplification of TCRbeta DNA was done with the immunoSEQ hsTCRbeta kit, following the protocol from the manufacturer. An Illumina MiSeq instrument was used to sequence the TCRbeta libraries. The published analysis was carried out like this. Following removal of out-of-frame sequences, more than 2,000,000 distinct TCRbeta sequences were retained, with an average of about 70,000 per individual. Each individual was scored according to the count of roughly 160 previously reported CMV-associated TCRbeta sequences and the total productive distinct TCRbeta count. A beta-binomial model was reimplemented in Python, and random forests from scikit-learn, run with default parameters, were trained on data from the US cohort. Classifier performance on the Belgian cohort was reported as the median AUC with percentile confidence intervals calculated over 10,000 bootstrap iterations. What TCRdb holds here is the immuneACCESS table cut down to in-frame rearrangements. Part of the clones is not present; checked against another copy, under half of the missing clones reflect an unresolved V gene, and the others are unexplained. Clone size and the V and J calls come from that table; the DNA yielded D and trimming. The table for this sample lists just under 60,000 clones; 80% to 85% of them were counted only once. The ten top clones hold 1.1% of the sample.

This record comes from a study of memory CD4+ T cells and cytomegalovirus serostatus (dated by TCRdb to about 2019). For the wider study: The cohort included around 35 healthy adults from Belgium, of whom 9 were CMV seropositive and approximately 25 were CMV seronegative. To replicate a published TCR-based CMV serostatus classifier, the researchers sequenced the CD4+ memory TCRbeta repertoires of a Belgian cohort whose cytomegalovirus serostatus was known. Results the study describes overall, beyond this receptor: Only CD4+CD45RO+ memory cells were sequenced, in contrast to the original study, in which naive and memory CD4+ and CD8+ populations were covered. The results were interpreted as suggesting that the CMV-associated TCR signature is mostly present in the CD4+ memory repertoire. Of 164 previously reported CMV-associated TCRbeta sequences, 67 appeared in the CD4+ memory repertoires, each in one to five individuals. For CMV serostatus prediction, a median bootstrapped AUC of about 0.95 was reached with the original framework, and a median bootstrapped AUC of approximately 0.9 was reached with a US-trained random forest. On the Belgian cohort, the classifier based on the original framework reached a median bootstrapped AUC of roughly 0.96, with a 95% CI of 0.76-1.00.

Taken from cysteine to phenylalanine, the CDR3 has 12 residues. The entry retains the CDR3 DNA only, 36 bases that are in frame from base 1. CDR1 and CDR2 are drawn from the germline V gene: SGHTA, FQGTGA. V gives up 5 bases and J gives up 7 bases, and the segment between their germline ends measures 11 bases. The TCR comes from an adult in good health and CMV-seronegative. The chain employs TRBV7-3 and TRBJ1-2, with the D segment identity uncertain. Sequencing was carried out using memory CD4+ T cells from blood. The CDR3 here reads CASSPMGVGYTF. The nucleotides read TGTGCCAGCAGCCCTATGGGAGTTGGCTACACCTTC. The entire variable domain, with the stretches around the CDR3 drawn from the reference TRBV7-3 and TRBJ1-2 proteins, is GAGVSQTPSNKVTEKGKYVELRCDPISGHTALYWYRQSLGQGPEFLIYFQGTGAADDSGLPNDRFFAVRPEGSVSTLKIQRTERGDSAVYLCASSPMGVGYTFGSGTRLTVV.